This T cell receptor beta chain is from a study of blood T cell repertoires in COVID-19. Whole-study context: Material from acute and convalescent COVID-19 was sourced from the United States, Italy and Spain. Sources were T cells, B-cell-depleted T cells, or PBMCs; the material itself was cDNA or gDNA.

Each participant's cohort was designated according to participant-reported clinical history. Produced via immunoSEQ multiplex PCR; TCRdb's table is partial and in-frame only. The top ten clones hold about 3% of a sample with 250,000 or so clones, about 91% of them seen once. The sequenced material came from PBMCs or T cells enriched from blood (not recorded which). This TCR was recovered from a man in his forties or fifties who had been exposed to COVID-19.

DNA of the CDR3: TGTGCCAGCAGCTCGGGACAGGGGGCAAACTATGGCTACACCTTC. Translating it yields CASSSGQGANYGYTF. The chain links TRBV7-9 to TRBJ1-2, with 12 bases aligning to TRBD1. Germline-derived CDR1 and CDR2 are SEHNR and FQNEAQ (reference sequence). The CDR3 runs to 15 residues. J lost 2 bases, V lost 4 bases, and 2 bases had no gene match.